The T cell receptor (beta chain) under discussion was sequenced for a study of blood T cell repertoires in COVID-19. Generated by immunoSEQ multiplex PCR, the TCRdb table keeps only in-frame clones and is missing some. The sample contains a few hundred thousand clones, roughly 90% of which appear only once. V shed 7 bases, J shed 4 bases, and the junction held 7 bases outside the gene matches. Germline CDR1 reads LNHDA; CDR2 reads SQIVND (reference sequence). This CDR3 contains 14 residues. During active infection, Seattle patients enrolled and were then monitored through disease. Sequenced material: peripheral blood. This receptor was identified in an older woman with COVID-19, enrolled during active disease. The chain recombines TRBV19 with TRBJ1-2, with 9 bases aligning to TRBD1. In DNA form, the CDR3 reads TGTGCCAGTAAAGGACAGGGGTTAACCTATGGCTACACCTTC. This encodes CASKGQGLTYGYTF.